This is a list of T cell receptor beta chains from one sample in a study of blood T cell repertoires in COVID-19. Sequenced by immunoSEQ multiplex PCR; TCRdb stores in-frame clones only, minus some. The sample holds around 120,000 clones, roughly 89% seen once. Input material: peripheral blood. These receptors all come from an older woman with COVID-19, enrolled during active disease. The CDR3 runs from the conserved cysteine through the conserved F or W. A D gene is named only where the DNA matches it firmly. Rows give clone size only sometimes, using once, few, many, or a class for an expanded clone.

d_call	v_call	clone_size	cdr3_length	j_call	cdr3_nt	cdr3_aa
TRBD2	TRBV28	NA	15	TRBJ2-5	TGTGCCAGCAGTTTTAATAGCGGGGATCAAGAGACCCAGTACTTC	CASSFNSGDQETQYF
TRBD2	TRBV7-2	NA	15	TRBJ2-1	TGTGCCAGCAGCTTAAGGGGAGCGGGGGGGAATGAGCAGTTCTTC	CASSLRGAGGNEQFF
TRBD1	TRBV11-2	NA	20	TRBJ1-6	TGTGCCAGCAGCTTAGATTTTTTGGGCGACAGGGGGCGCGTTAATTCACCCCTCCACTTT	CASSLDFLGDRGRVNSPLHF
NA	TRBV18	NA	17	TRBJ2-6	TGTGCCAGCTCACCTCGGCAGGGCTGGTCTGGGGCCAACGTCCTGACTTTC	CASSPRQGWSGANVLTF
NA	TRBV6-5	few	14	TRBJ2-1	TGTGCCAGCAGTTACTCCGGAGTGGGCAATGAGCAGTTCTTC	CASSYSGVGNEQFF
NA	TRBV7-2	NA	15	TRBJ2-5	TGTGCCAGCAGCCCACAGGGAGTGGATTCAGAGACCCAGTACTTC	CASSPQGVDSETQYF
NA	TRBV5-5	NA	15	TRBJ2-2	TGTGCCAGCAGCTTTGACAGGAGGTACACCGGGGAGCTGTTTTTT	CASSFDRRYTGELFF
TRBD1	TRBV5-1	NA	14	TRBJ1-4	TGCGCCAGCAGCTGGACAGGATCAAATGAAAAACTGTTTTTT	CASSWTGSNEKLFF
TRBD1	TRBV11-2	NA	16	TRBJ2-5	TGTGCCAGCAGCTTAGAGCCAGGGGGCTCAGGGGAGACCCAGTACTTC	CASSLEPGGSGETQYF
TRBD1	TRBV6-2/TRBV6-3	NA	14	TRBJ2-7	TGTGCCAGCAGTGATGCTACAGGGGTCTACGAGCAGTACTTC	CASSDATGVYEQYF
NA	TRBV11-1	NA	14	TRBJ2-7	TGTGCCAGCAGCTTACAGACTAGAGGGTACGAGCAGTACTTC	CASSLQTRGYEQYF
NA	TRBV5-1	NA	16	TRBJ2-5	TGCGCCAGCAGGCTAATGGGCAGCCATATCCAAGAGACCCAGTACTTC	CASRLMGSHIQETQYF
TRBD1	TRBV19	NA	14	TRBJ1-2	TGTGCCAGTCGCCCGGGACAGGCTAACTATGGCTACACCTTC	CASRPGQANYGYTF
NA	TRBV11-2	NA	12	TRBJ1-1	TGTGCCAGCAGCTTAGATTCCGGGAACGCTTTCTTT	CASSLDSGNAFF
NA	TRBV18	NA	17	TRBJ1-3	TGTGCCAGCTCACCGTCCCGTCGGGGGGCCGCTGGAAACACCATATATTTT	CASSPSRRGAAGNTIYF
NA	TRBV24-1	NA	17	TRBJ1-6	TGTGCCACCAGTGATTTGCGGGTAAGACAGAATAATTCACCCCTCCACTTT	CATSDLRVRQNNSPLHF